This T cell receptor (beta chain) was found in a study of human T cells and chemical hapten exposure. Study details: Cases of alopecia areata, totalis or universalis occurred in a predominantly female patient group.

About this clonotype: Antigen: not known.

Study-wide results and limits: TCRs exceeding a frequency of 1 in 1000 stayed unchanged under DPC sensitization.

Attachment of unique molecular identifiers to individual cDNA molecules was performed in the library. TCRdb independently ran MiXCR on the RACE reads; one entry per CDR3 protein. The table lists about 350,000 distinct CDR3 sequences, more than 5% of them singletons. Time point denoted: patch test 2, 6 weeks after DPC sensitization. Treatment of the sample: therapeutic diphenylcyclopropenone sensitization with weekly scalp DPC. Patients had alopecia, were aged 18 to 70, and were not pregnant. Losses at the gene ends were 2 bases for V and 2 bases for J; bases not matched to a gene: 2. Germline V gene data show CDR1 as MNHEY and CDR2 as SVGAGI. The CDR3 totals 15 residues.

The sequences come from whole blood, collected in connection with sensitization to the hapten diphenylcyclopropenone (DPC). The rearrangement links TRBV6-5 to TRBJ2-5, with 10 bases matching TRBD2. This clonotype was sampled from a woman in her late teens or twenties with alopecia areata. Some clones in this sample may be carry-over from other donors' samples. CDR3 protein: CASSYQLAGQETQYF. The CDR3 DNA sequence: TGTGCCAGCAGTTACCAACTAGCGGGGCAAGAGACCCAGTACTTC.